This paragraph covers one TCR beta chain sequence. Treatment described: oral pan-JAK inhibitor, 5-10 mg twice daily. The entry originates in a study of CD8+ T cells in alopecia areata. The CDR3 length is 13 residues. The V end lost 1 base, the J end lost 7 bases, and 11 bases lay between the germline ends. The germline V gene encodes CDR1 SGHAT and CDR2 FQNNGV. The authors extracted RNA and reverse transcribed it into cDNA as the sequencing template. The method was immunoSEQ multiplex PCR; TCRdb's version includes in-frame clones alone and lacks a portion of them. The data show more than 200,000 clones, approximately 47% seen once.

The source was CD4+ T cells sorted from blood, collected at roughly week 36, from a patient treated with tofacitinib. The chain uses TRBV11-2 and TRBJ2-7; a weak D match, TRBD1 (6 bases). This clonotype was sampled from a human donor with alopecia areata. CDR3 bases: TGTGCCAGCAGCTTAGGACAGGCTTTGGAGCAGTACTTC. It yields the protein CASSLGQALEQYF.